One and the same sample provided the 4 T cell receptor beta chains below, sequenced in a study of technical replicates of blood from several donors. Profiling relied on immunoSEQ multiplex PCR, and the TCRdb table lists in-frame clones only, not all of them. The data contain 70,000 or so clones, 75% to 90% of them seen just once; the ten biggest clones take up 3.5% to 5.5%. Sequenced: PBMCs. The receptor source for this set is a human donor in good health. Some clones in this sample may be carry-over from other donors' samples.

This sequence joins TRBV30 and TRBJ1-6; TRBD1 aligns across 8 bases. The CDR3 is made up of 13 amino acids. Trimming took 5 bases from V and 7 from J; bases not matched to a gene: 4. CDR1 is GTSNPN, CDR2 SVGIG, per germline (reference sequence). CDR3 nucleotide sequence: TGTGCCTGGGGGACAGGTTTCAATTCACCCCTCCACTTT. Translated, it gives CAWGTGFNSPLHF.

This sequence joins TRBV2 and TRBJ2-1, with unresolved D. Trimming left V 4 bases short and J 8 bases short, with 12 bases between. This CDR3 is 13 amino acids long. CDR1 and CDR2 from the germline V gene are SNHLY and FYNNEI. This chain's CDR3 is CASSGRPVDEQFF. The CDR3 coding sequence is TGTGCCAGCAGTGGGAGACCGGTGGATGAGCAGTTCTTC. The full variable domain, its missing parts supplied by reference TRBV2 and TRBJ2-1, is EPEVTQTPSHQVTQMGQEVILRCVPISNHLYFYWYRQILGQKVEFLVSFYNNEISEKSEIFDDQFSVERPDGSNFTLKIRSTKLEDSAMYFCASSGRPVDEQFFGPGTRLTVL.

The chain carries TRBV5-8 and TRBJ2-7; tentatively, D is TRBD1 (5 bases). The V end was cut by 6 bases, the J end by 6 bases, with 16 bases between. The CDR3 is 13 amino acids. The germline CDR1 and CDR2 sequences are SGHTS and YDEGEE. CDR3 region: CASTTRARAEQYF. CDR3 DNA sequence: TGTGCCAGCACCACCAGGGCCCGGGCCGAGCAGTACTTC.

This chain uses TRBV21-1 with TRBJ1-2. TRBV21-1 is classified as a pseudogene. The CDR3 length is 17 residues. CDR3 sequence: CASSAKLRDPINYGYTF. DNA of the CDR3: TGTGCCAGCAGCGCTAAACTGAGGGATCCCATAAACTATGGCTACACCTTC.